The present entry profiles one T cell receptor (beta chain) with its context. MiXCR, applied by TCRdb to the 5' RACE reads, yields one record per CDR3 protein. This table has about 55,000 distinct CDR3 sequences, 28% appearing once. The entry originates in a study of T-cell memory formation after mild COVID-19. This clonotype was sampled from a man aged 18 to 29 who had mild COVID-19 (a few samples of this study predate the infection). Cell type and time point are not known. Sequencing used PBMCs or a T cell subset sorted from them (not recorded which).

CDR3 in amino acids: CSVIGTVVYNEQFF. The CDR3 region has the DNA TGCAGCGTTATAGGGACAGTAGTTTACAATGAGCAGTTCTTC. The rearrangement links TRBV29-1 to TRBJ2-1; TRBD1 matches at 7 bases. V shed 5 bases, J shed 4 bases, and the junction held 8 bases outside the gene matches. Looked up from germline, CDR1 is SQVTM and CDR2 is ANQGSEA. The CDR3 consists of 14 residues.